This T cell receptor beta chain was retrieved from a study of response to subunit inactivated influenza vaccine. Germline-derived CDR1 and CDR2 are MNHNS and SASEGT. J gave up 7 bases and V 0 bases, and 6 bases lay outside the gene matches. This CDR3 comprises 15 residues. In TCRdb, the RT-PCR reads were re-called with MiXCR into one record per CDR3 protein. The sample includes a few hundred thousand distinct CDR3 sequences, about 10% of them seen just once. The same data also contributed to another study, on T cells expressing NK-cell markers. That investigation notes: For TCR beta, cDNA was produced by 5'RACE template switching with UMIs. Sequencing of TCR beta repertoires drew on sorted CD3+CD56+NKG2C+, CD3+CD56+NKG2C- and CD3+CD56-NKG2C+ T cells.

The genes are TRBV6-1 and TRBJ2-5; 9 bases align to TRBD2. The input for sequencing was PBMCs from blood, taken on the day of vaccination. This receptor was identified in a man aged 45-65 years who received an inactivated influenza vaccine. The chain's CDR3 is CASSEAWRGGRTQYF. The CDR3 nucleotides are TGTGCCAGCAGTGAAGCCTGGCGGGGGGGCCGGACCCAGTACTTC.